The 10 T cell receptor beta chains listed next were all sequenced from one sample in a study of blood T cells in healthy people across ages. Primed by a sample-barcoded 5' primer and a J-beta primer mix, a second PCR proceeded for roughly 7 to 11 cycles. TCRdb re-analysed the 5' RACE reads in MiXCR, keeping a single row per CDR3 protein. The data contain a few hundred thousand distinct CDR3 sequences, 45% to 65% of them singletons. The sample was blood. The receptors derive from a man aged 55 to 69 in good health.

In this sample, this clonotype turned up a few times. The chain joins TRBV7-9 to TRBJ2-3; TRBD1 matches at 11 bases. The CDR3 contains 15 residues. Germline CDR1 reads SEHNR; CDR2 reads FQNEAQ (reference sequence). After removal of 5 bases from V and 4 bases from J, the junction contained 5 bases not matched to a gene. CDR3 nucleotides: TGTGCCAGCAGCACGTGGGACAGGGGGTCAGATACGCAGTATTTT. Translation: CASSTWDRGSDTQYF.

The rearrangement links TRBV3-1 to TRBJ2-1; 16 bases match TRBD2. The CDR3 sequence is 19 residues long. J gave up 3 bases and V 4 bases, and 9 bases lay outside the gene matches. Germline lookup yields CDR1 LGHDT and CDR2 YNNKEL (reference sequence). CDR3 nucleotides: TGTGCCAGCAGCCCGCACCCGGGACTAGCGGGAGGGCTCTACAATGAGCAGTTCTTC. Protein sequence: CASSPHPGLAGGLYNEQFF.

A note on this clonotype: It may be a read error: a sequence one base away is much more abundant. The chain links TRBV27 to TRBJ2-6; possibly TRBD2 for D (5 bases). V lost 1 base, J lost 8 bases, and 9 bases lay in between. The length of the CDR3 is 14 residues. Germline CDR1 is MNHEY and CDR2 is SMNVEV (reference sequence). Here the CDR3 reads CASSLFSGTNVLTF. The CDR3 coding sequence is TGTGCCAGCAGTTTATTTTCCGGGACCAACGTCCTGACTTTC. Filled out from reference TRBV27 and TRBJ2-6, the complete variable domain reads EAQVTQNPRYLITVTGKKLTVTCSQNMNHEYMSWYRQDPGLGLRQIYYSMNVEVTDKGDVPEGYKVSRKEKRNFPLILESPSPNQTSLYFCASSLFSGTNVLTFGAGSRLTVL.

This chain connects TRBV29-1 to TRBJ2-7, with a possible D match to TRBD2 (6 bases). The germline CDR1 and CDR2 sequences are SQVTM and ANQGSEA. This CDR3 spans 12 amino acids. V was shortened by 4 bases and J by 6 bases, with 13 bases between the two germline ends. The CDR3 DNA reads as TGCAGCGTTGTCGGCGGGGCCAGCGAGCAGTACTTC. Protein sequence: CSVVGGASEQYF.

In the case of this clonotype: A read error may produce the germline difference seen at one junction end. This rearrangement joins TRBV28 to TRBJ2-6; possible D gene TRBD2, 6 bases. CDR1 is MDHEN, CDR2 SYDVKM, per germline. This CDR3 region has 15 residues. CDR3 sequence: CASSTVGGARNALTF. CDR3 nucleotides: TGTGCCAGCAGTACGGTTGGCGGGGCGCGCAACGCCCTGACTTTC.

The V and J genes are TRBV19 and TRBJ2-2, with 10 bases that match TRBD2. The germline V gene encodes CDR1 LNHDA and CDR2 SQIVND (reference sequence). The V segment lost 7 bases and the J segment 1 base; nucleotides outside the gene matches: 21. The CDR3 length is 21 residues. Written as DNA, the CDR3 is TGTGCCAGTAAGAGGCTGGGCCGAGGACTAGCGGAGGGAAAGAACACCGGGGAGCTGTTTTTT. This gives the protein CASKRLGRGLAEGKNTGELFF.

In this sample, this clonotype turned up a few times. V gene TRBV7-2 combines with J gene TRBJ1-4, with D tentatively TRBD1 (6 bases). Deletions cut 2 bases from V and 8 bases from J, with 15 bases between. Germline-derived CDR1 and CDR2 are SGHTA and FQGNSA. This CDR3 is 15 amino acids long. DNA of the CDR3: TGTGCCAGCAGCTTATCAGGGGAAGTCGAAGAAAAACTGTTTTTT. Its translation is CASSLSGEVEEKLFF.

This clonotype has only one observation. The rearrangement joins TRBV9 to TRBJ2-1; TRBD2 agrees at 9 bases. Germline V gene lookup returns CDR1 SGDLS and CDR2 YYNGEE. The V and J ends lost 0 bases and 4 bases, in that order; junction bases with no gene match: 8. This CDR3 contains 17 residues. Written as DNA, the CDR3 is TGTGCCAGCAGCGTAGAAGGCGGGGGGGCGGGATACAATGAGCAGTTCTTC. This codes for CASSVEGGGAGYNEQFF.

This rearrangement joins TRBV20-1 to TRBJ2-1, with no clear D. V was shortened by 3 bases and J by 2 bases, with 17 bases between the two germline ends. CDR1 is DFQATT and CDR2 is SNEGSKA in the germline V gene (reference sequence). The CDR3 is 16 amino acids. The CDR3 DNA reads TGCAGTGCTAGCGATCCGGCAGACACAGCCTACAATGAGCAGTTCTTC. Translation: CSASDPADTAYNEQFF.

The V call is TRBV10-3, the J call TRBJ2-3, with 7 bases matching TRBD1. The V and J ends lost 9 bases and 10 bases, in that order; junction bases with no gene match: 19. The CDR3 consists of 15 residues. Per the germline V gene, CDR1 is ENHRY and CDR2 is SYGVKD. The CDR3 here is CAICPDREGRYPQYF. The CDR3, as DNA: TGTGCCATTTGCCCCGACAGGGAAGGCAGATATCCGCAGTATTTT.